The rows below give T cell receptor beta chains drawn from one sample of a study of blood T cell repertoires in COVID-19. Generated by immunoSEQ multiplex PCR, the TCRdb table keeps only in-frame clones and is missing some. The sample lists roughly 120,000 clones; about nine tenths were seen once. The material sequenced was peripheral blood. The receptors come from a man in his 70s who had recovered from COVID-19. Each CDR3 is given with its conserved first and last residue. The D gene is left open where the match is weak. Clone sizes are given selectively: once, few, many, or a class where the clone is expanded.

CDR3nt,CDR3aa,abundance,j_gene,d_gene,v_gene
TGTGCCAGCAGTGGGACAGGGGGCACGAATGAGCAGTTCTTC,CASSGTGGTNEQFF,-,TRBJ2-1,TRBD1,TRBV2
TGTGCCAGCAGTTTTCGTCCCGACACTGAAGCTTTCTTT,CASSFRPDTEAFF,few,TRBJ1-1,-,TRBV28
TGTGCCAGCAGCTTGGGGACAGGGGGAGGCTACGAGCAGTACTTC,CASSLGTGGGYEQYF,few,TRBJ2-7,TRBD1,TRBV7-9
TGTGCCAGCTCACAGACAAGCCCGAGCTCCTATAATTCACCCCTCCACTTT,CASSQTSPSSYNSPLHF,-,TRBJ1-6,-,TRBV18
TGTGCCAGCGCTGGTGGGGGGATGACAGATACGCAGTATTTT,CASAGGGMTDTQYF,-,TRBJ2-3,-,TRBV2
TGTGCCAGCAGCCCCCAGACAGGGAACAAGCAGTATTTT,CASSPQTGNKQYF,-,TRBJ2-3,TRBD1,TRBV9
TGTGCCAGCAGTTCCCAACAGGGGGCAGGGAACACTGAAGCTTTCTTT,CASSSQQGAGNTEAFF,-,TRBJ1-1,TRBD1,TRBV27
TGTGCCAGCAGCGTAGGAGGCTGGGGAGGAGAGACCCAGTACTTC,CASSVGGWGGETQYF,-,TRBJ2-5,-,TRBV9
TGTGCCAGCAGCAGACAGCTCATGAACACTGAAGCTTTCTTT,CASSRQLMNTEAFF,once,TRBJ1-1,-,TRBV9
TGTGCCAGCAGCATAGCGGGAGTCCCCGAGCAGTTCTTC,CASSIAGVPEQFF,-,TRBJ2-1,TRBD2,TRBV7-3
TGTGCCAGCAGCGTAATTACAGGGGGCGCTTCTGGGGCCAACGTCCTGACTTTC,CASSVITGGASGANVLTF,few,TRBJ2-6,TRBD1,TRBV9
TGTGCCAGCAGTTTAAAAGGGGCCAGCTCTGGAAACACCATATATTTT,CASSLKGASSGNTIYF,-,TRBJ1-3,-,TRBV27
TGTGCCATCTTCTCCGTTAACTATGGCTACACCTTC,CAIFSVNYGYTF,-,TRBJ1-2,-,TRBV7-9
TGTGCCAGCAGCCCGGGACTAGCAACAAACACCGGGGAGCTGTTTTTT,CASSPGLATNTGELFF,-,TRBJ2-2,TRBD2,TRBV7-6
TGCAGCGTTGGAAAGGGGAGGTGGGGTGAGCAGTTCTTC,CSVGKGRWGEQFF,-,TRBJ2-1,-,TRBV29-1
TGTGCCAGTAGTATGAACGTTCGGGTTTGGGAGACCCAGTACTTC,CASSMNVRVWETQYF,-,TRBJ2-5,-,TRBV19
TGTGCCAGCAGTGGCTGGACAGGGCGATTGAATTCACCCCTCCACTTT,CASSGWTGRLNSPLHF,-,TRBJ1-6,TRBD1,TRBV2
TGTGCCACCAGTGATCCCGGACAGGGATTGGGTGGCTACACCTTC,CATSDPGQGLGGYTF,-,TRBJ1-2,TRBD1,TRBV24-1
TGTGCCAGCAGGGGGACAGGCGGAAACACTGAAGCTTTCTTT,CASRGTGGNTEAFF,-,TRBJ1-1,TRBD1,TRBV11-1
TGTGCCAGTAGTATCATTCGTTCGAGCTCCTACAATGAGCAGTTCTTC,CASSIIRSSSYNEQFF,-,TRBJ2-1,-,TRBV19
TGTGCCAGCAGTGAGCAGGGGGTGGTCAATGAGCAGTTCTTC,CASSEQGVVNEQFF,-,TRBJ2-1,TRBD1,TRBV6-1